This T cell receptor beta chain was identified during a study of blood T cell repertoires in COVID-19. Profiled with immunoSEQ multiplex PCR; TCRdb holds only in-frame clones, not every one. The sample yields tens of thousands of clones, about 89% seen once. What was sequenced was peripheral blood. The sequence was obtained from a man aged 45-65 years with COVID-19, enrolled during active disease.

The CDR3 reads CASNRQVGADTQYF. CDR3 sequence (DNA): TGTGCCAGCAACCGACAGGTAGGGGCGGATACGCAGTATTTT. V is TRBV9 and J is TRBJ2-3, with a possible D match to TRBD1 (6 bases). Germline CDR1 is SGDLS and CDR2 is YYNGEE. Trimming left V 6 bases short and J 6 bases short, with 17 bases between. The CDR3 sequence is 14 residues long.